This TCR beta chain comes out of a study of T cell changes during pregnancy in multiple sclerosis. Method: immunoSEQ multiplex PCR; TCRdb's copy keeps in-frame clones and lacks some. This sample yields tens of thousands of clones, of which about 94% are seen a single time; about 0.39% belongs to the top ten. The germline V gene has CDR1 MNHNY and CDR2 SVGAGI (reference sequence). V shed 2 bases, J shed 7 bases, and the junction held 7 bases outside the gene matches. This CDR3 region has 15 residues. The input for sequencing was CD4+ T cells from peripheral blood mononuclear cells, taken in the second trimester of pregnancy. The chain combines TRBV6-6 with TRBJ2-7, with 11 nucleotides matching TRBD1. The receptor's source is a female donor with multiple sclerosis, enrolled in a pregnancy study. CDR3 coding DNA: TGTGCCAGCAGTTACCGGGACAGGGGGGGTAGAGAGCAGTACTTC. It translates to CASSYRDRGGREQYF.